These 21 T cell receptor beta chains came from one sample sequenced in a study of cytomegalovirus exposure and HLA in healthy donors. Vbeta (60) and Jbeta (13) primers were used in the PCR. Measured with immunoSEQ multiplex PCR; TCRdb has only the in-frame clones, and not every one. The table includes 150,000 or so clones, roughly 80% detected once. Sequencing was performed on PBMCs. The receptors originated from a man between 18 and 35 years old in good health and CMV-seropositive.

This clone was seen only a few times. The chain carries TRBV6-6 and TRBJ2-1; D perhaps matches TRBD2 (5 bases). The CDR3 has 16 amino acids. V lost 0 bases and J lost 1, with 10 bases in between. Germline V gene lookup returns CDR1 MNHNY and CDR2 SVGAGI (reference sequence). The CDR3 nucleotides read TGTGCCAGCAGTTACTCAGAGGGAGTTTCCTACAATGAGCAGTTCTTC. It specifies CASSYSEGVSYNEQFF.

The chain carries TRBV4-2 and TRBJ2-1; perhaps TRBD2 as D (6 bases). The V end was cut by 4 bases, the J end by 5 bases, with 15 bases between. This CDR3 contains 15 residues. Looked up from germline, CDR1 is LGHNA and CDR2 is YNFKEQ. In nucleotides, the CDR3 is TGTGCCAGCAGCCCACCCGGGACTGAACACAATGAGCAGTTCTTC. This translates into CASSPPGTEHNEQFF.

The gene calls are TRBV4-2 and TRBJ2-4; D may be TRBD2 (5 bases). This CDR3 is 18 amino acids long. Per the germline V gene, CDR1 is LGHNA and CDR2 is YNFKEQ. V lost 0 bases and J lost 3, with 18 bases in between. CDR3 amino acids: CASSQDWLARVYKNIQYF. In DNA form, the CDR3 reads TGTGCCAGCAGCCAAGATTGGTTAGCGCGTGTTTACAAAAACATTCAGTACTTC.

The CDR3 DNA reads TGTGCCAGCAGCTTTTCGATCGGGACAGCTGCCAAAAACATTCAGTACTTC. Translated: CASSFSIGTAAKNIQYF. The chain combines TRBV13 with TRBJ2-4; 7 nucleotides align to TRBD1. V was clipped by 3 bases and J by 1 base; unmatched bases: 9. Germline V lookup: CDR1 PRHDT, CDR2 FYEKMQ (reference sequence). This CDR3 is built from 17 residues.

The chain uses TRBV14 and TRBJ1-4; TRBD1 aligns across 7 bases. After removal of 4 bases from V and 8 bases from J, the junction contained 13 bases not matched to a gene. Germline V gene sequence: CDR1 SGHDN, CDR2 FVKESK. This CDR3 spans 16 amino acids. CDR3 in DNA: TGTGCCAGCAGCCGATTATTCCGGGACAGTAAGGAAAAACTGTTTTTT. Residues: CASSRLFRDSKEKLFF.

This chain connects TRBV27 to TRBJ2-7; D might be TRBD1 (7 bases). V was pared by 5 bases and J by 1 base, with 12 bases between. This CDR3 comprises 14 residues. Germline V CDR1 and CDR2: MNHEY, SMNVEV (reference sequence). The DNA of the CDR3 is TGTGCCAGCAGTAATGCGGGACAGTCCTACGAGCAGTACTTC. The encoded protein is CASSNAGQSYEQYF.

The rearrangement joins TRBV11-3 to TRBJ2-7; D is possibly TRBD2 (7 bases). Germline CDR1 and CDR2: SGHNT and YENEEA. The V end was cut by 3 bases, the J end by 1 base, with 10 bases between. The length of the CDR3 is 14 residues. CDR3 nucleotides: TGTGCCAGCAGCTTGGGGAGGGGGTCCTACGAGCAGTACTTC. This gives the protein CASSLGRGSYEQYF.

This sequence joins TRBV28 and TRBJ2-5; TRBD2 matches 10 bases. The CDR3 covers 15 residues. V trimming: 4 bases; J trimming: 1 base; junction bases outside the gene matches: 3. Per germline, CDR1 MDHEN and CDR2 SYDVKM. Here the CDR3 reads CASSWGLARQETQYF. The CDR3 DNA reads TGTGCCAGCAGTTGGGGACTAGCGCGCCAAGAGACCCAGTACTTC.

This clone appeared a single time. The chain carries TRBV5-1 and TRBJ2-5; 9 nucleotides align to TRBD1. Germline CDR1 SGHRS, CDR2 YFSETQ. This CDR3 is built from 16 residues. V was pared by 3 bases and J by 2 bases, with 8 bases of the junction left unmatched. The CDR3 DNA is TGCGCCAGCAGCTCCCTGCTCGGGACAGGGCAAGAGACCCAGTACTTC. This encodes CASSSLLGTGQETQYF.

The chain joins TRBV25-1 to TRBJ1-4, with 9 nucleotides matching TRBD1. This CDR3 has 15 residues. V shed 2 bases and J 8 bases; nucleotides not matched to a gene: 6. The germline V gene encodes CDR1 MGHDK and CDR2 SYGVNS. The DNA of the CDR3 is TGTGCCAGCAGTGAACCCGGGACAGGGCTCGAAAAACTGTTTTTT. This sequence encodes CASSEPGTGLEKLFF.

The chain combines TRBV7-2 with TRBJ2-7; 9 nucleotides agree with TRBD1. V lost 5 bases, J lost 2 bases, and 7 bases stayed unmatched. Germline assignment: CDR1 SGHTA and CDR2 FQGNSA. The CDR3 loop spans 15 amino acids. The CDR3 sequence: CASSPLGDRAYEQYF. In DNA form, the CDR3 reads TGTGCCAGCAGCCCACTAGGGGACAGGGCCTACGAGCAGTACTTC.

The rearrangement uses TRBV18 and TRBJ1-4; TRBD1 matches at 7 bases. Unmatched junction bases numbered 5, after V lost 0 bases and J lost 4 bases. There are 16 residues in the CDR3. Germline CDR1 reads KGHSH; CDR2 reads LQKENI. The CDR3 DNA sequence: TGTGCCAGCTCACCACCGGGGACAGTGTTTAATGAAAAACTGTTTTTT. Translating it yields CASSPPGTVFNEKLFF.

CDR3 in DNA: TGTGCCAGCAGTGGGGCAGGGAACTCCTACGAGCAGTACTTC. It codes for CASSGAGNSYEQYF. The gene calls are TRBV27 and TRBJ2-7, with D perhaps matching TRBD1 (5 bases). CDR1 is MNHEY and CDR2 is SMNVEV in the germline V gene (reference sequence). V was cut by 5 bases and J by 0 bases, with 11 bases left in between. The CDR3 runs to 14 residues.

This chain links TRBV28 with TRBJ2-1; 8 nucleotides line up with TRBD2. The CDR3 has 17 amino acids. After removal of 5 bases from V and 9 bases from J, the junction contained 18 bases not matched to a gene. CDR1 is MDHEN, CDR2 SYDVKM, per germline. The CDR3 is CASSHPGLVNPRGEQFF. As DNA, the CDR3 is TGTGCCAGCAGTCATCCGGGACTAGTCAATCCGCGAGGTGAGCAGTTCTTC.

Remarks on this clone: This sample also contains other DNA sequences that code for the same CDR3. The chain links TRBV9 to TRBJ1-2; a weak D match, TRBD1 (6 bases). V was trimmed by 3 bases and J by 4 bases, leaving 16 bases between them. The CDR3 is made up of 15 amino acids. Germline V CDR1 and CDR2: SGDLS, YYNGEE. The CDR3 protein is CASSGRQDRPYGYTF. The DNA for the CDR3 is TGTGCCAGCAGCGGACGACAGGACCGGCCCTATGGCTACACCTTC.

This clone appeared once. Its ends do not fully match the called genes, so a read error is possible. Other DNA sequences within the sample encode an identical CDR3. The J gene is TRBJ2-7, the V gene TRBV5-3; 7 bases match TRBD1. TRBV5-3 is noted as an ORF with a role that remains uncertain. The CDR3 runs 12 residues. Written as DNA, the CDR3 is TGCGCCTATAAGGGGACAGCCTACGAGCAGTACTTC. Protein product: CAYKGTAYEQYF.

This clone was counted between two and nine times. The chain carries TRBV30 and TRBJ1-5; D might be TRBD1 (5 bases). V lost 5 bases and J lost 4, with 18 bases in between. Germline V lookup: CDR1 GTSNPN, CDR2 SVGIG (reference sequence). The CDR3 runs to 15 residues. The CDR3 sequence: CAWAPGAGPNQPQHF. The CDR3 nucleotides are TGTGCCTGGGCCCCTGGGGCAGGTCCTAATCAGCCCCAGCATTTT.

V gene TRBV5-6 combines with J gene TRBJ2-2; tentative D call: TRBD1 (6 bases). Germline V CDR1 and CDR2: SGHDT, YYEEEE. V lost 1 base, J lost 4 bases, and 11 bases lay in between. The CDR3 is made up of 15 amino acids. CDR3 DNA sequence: TGTGCCAGCAGCTTGCTACTAGGGGGCACCGGGGAGCTGTTTTTT. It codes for CASSLLLGGTGELFF.

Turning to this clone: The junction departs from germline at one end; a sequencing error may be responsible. The CDR3 loop is CSSSPLRGSADTQYF. CDR3 nucleotide sequence: TGTTCCAGCAGCCCCCTTCGCGGGAGCGCAGATACGCAGTATTTT. V and J are TRBV7-9 and TRBJ2-3; 7 nucleotides match TRBD2. CDR1 is SEHNR and CDR2 is FQNEAQ in the germline V gene (reference sequence). The CDR3 consists of 15 residues. The whole variable domain, remainder taken from reference TRBV7-9 and TRBJ2-3, is DTGVSQNPRHKITKRGQNVTFRCDPISEHNRLYWYRQTLGQGPEFLTYFQNEAQLEKSRLLSDRFSAERPKGSFSTLEIQRTEQGDSAMYLCSSSPLRGSADTQYFGPGTRLTVL.

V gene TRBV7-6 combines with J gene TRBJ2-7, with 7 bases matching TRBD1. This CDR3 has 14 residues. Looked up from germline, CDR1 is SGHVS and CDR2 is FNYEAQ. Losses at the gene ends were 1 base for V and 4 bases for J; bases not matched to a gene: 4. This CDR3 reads CASSLEDRTYEQYF. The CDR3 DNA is TGTGCCAGCAGCTTAGAGGACAGGACATACGAGCAGTACTTC.

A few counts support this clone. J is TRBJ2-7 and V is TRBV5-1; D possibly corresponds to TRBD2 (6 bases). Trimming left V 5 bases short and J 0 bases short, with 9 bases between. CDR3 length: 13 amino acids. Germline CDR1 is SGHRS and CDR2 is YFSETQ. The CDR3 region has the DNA TGCGCCAGCAGTGGGGGGAGCTCCTACGAGCAGTACTTC. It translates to CASSGGSSYEQYF.